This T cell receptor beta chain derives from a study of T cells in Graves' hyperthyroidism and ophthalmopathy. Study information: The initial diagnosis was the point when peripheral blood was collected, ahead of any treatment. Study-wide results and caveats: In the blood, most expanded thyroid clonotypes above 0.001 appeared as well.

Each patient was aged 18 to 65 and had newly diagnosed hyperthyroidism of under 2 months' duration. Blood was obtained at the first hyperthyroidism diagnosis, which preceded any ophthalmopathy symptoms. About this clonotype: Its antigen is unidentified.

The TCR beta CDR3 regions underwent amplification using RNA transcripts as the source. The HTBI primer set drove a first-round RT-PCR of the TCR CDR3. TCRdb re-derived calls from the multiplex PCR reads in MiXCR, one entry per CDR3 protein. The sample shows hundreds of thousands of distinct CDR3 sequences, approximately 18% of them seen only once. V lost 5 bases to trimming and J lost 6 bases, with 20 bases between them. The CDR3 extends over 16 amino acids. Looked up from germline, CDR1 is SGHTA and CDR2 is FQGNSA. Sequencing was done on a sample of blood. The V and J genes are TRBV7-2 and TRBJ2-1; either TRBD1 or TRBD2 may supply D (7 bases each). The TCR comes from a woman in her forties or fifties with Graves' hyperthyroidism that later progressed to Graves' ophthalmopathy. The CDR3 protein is CASSLGGGGSCNEQFF. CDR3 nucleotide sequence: TGTGCCAGCAGCCTAGGGGGCGGCGGGAGTTGCAATGAGCAGTTCTTC.